This record covers a single T cell receptor (beta chain). CDR3 size: 18 residues. CDR1 and CDR2 (germline): LNHDA, SQIVND (reference sequence). Trimming at V came to 4 bases and at J to 9 bases, leaving 13 bases not matched to a gene. This record comes from a study of blood T cell repertoires in COVID-19. Study-level information: Acute and convalescent COVID-19 specimens originated in the United States, Italy and Spain.

Study processing details: By means of reference gene primer amplification, nucleated cell counts were estimated. Generated by immunoSEQ multiplex PCR, the TCRdb table keeps only in-frame clones and is missing some. The DNA gave D and trimming, while V, J and clone size come from that table. The sample includes about 35,000 clones, roughly 74% of them seen just once. The chain carries TRBV19 and TRBJ2-1; 15 bases line up with TRBD2. The sequence was obtained from a man older than 75 with active or convalescent COVID-19. The sample consisted of peripheral blood. The CDR3 region has the DNA TGTGCCAGTAGTAGAGGGACTAGCGGGAGGCTGCCCACGGGTGAGCAGTTCTTC. Its translation is CASSRGTSGRLPTGEQFF.